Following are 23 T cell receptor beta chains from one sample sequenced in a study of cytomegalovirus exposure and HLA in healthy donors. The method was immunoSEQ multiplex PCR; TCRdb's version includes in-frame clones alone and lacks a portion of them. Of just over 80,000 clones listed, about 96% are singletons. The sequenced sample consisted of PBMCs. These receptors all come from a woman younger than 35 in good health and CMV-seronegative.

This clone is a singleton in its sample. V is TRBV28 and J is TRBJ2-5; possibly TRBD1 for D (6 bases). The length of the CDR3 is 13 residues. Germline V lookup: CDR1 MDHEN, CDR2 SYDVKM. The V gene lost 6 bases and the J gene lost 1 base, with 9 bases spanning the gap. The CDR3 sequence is CASRLQGQETQYF. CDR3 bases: TGTGCCAGCAGATTACAGGGCCAAGAGACCCAGTACTTC.

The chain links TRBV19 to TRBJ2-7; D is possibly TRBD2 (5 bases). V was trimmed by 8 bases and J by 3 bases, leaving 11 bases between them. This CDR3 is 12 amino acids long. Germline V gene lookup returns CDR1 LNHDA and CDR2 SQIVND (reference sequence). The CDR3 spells CASGRADYEQYF. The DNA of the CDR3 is TGTGCCAGTGGGCGGGCTGACTACGAGCAGTACTTC.

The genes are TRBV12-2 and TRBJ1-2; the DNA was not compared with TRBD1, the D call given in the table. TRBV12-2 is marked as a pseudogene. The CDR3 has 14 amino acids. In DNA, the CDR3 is TGTGCAAGTCGCTTTGGACAGGACCTCTATGGCTACACCTTC. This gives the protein CASRFGQDLYGYTF.

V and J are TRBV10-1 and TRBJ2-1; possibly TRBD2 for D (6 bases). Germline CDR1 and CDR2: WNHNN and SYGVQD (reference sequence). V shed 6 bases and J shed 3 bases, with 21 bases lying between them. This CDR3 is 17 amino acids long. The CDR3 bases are TGCGCCAGCAGCGCCCAAACCGGGACTCGGGACTACAATGAGCAGTTCTTC. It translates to CASSAQTGTRDYNEQFF.

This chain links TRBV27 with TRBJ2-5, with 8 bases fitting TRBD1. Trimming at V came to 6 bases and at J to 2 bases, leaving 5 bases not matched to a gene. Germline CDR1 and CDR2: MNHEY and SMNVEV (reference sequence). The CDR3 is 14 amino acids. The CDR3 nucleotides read TGTGCCAGCAGCTTCGGGACAGGACAAGAGACCCAGTACTTC. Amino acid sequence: CASSFGTGQETQYF.

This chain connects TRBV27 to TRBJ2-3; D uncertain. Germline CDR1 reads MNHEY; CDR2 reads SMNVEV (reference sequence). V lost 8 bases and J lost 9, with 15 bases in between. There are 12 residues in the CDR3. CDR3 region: CASPLIPSTQYF. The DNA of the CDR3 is TGTGCCAGCCCCCTTATCCCCTCCACGCAGTATTTT.

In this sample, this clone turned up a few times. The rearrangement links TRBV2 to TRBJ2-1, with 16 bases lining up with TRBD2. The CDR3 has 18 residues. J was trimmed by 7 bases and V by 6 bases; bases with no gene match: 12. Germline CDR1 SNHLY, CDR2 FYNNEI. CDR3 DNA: TGTGCCAGCAGCCCGGGACTAGCGGGAGGGCCGCTTCGGAATGAGCAGTTCTTC. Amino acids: CASSPGLAGGPLRNEQFF.

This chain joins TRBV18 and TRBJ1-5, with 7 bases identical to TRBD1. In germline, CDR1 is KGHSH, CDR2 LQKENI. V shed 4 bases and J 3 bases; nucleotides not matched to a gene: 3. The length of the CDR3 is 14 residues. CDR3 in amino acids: CASSQGTDNQPQHF. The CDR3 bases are TGTGCCAGCTCACAAGGGACAGACAATCAGCCCCAGCATTTT. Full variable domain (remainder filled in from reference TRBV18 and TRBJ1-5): NAGVMQNPRHLVRRRGQEARLRCSPMKGHSHVYWYRQLPEEGLKFMVYLQKENIIDESGMPKERFSAEFPKEGPSILRIQQVVRGDSAAYFCASSQGTDNQPQHFGDGTRLSIL.

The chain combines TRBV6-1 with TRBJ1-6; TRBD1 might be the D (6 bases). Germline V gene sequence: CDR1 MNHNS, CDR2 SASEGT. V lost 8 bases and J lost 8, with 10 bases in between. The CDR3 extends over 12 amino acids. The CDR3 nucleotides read TGTGCCAGCGACCAGGGGTATTCACCCCTCCACTTT. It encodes CASDQGYSPLHF.

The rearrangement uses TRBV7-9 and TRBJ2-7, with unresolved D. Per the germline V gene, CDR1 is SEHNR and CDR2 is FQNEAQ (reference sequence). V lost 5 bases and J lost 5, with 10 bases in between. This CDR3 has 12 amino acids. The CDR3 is CASSLLSDEQYF. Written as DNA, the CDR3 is TGTGCCAGCAGCCTCTTATCGGACGAGCAGTACTTC.

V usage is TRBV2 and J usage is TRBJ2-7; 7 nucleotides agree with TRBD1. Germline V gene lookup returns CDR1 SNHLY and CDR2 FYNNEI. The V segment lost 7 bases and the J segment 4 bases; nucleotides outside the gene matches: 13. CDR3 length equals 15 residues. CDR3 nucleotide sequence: TGTGCCAGCAAGATACCGGGACAGAGGAGTTACGAGCAGTACTTC. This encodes CASKIPGQRSYEQYF.

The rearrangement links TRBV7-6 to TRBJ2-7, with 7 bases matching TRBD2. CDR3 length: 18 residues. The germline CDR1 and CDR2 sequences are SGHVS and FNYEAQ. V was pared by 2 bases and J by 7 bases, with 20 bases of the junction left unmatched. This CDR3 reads CASSLTVGGGRVSGEQYF. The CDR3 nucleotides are TGTGCCAGCAGCTTAACGGTCGGCGGGGGTCGCGTCTCGGGTGAGCAGTACTTC.

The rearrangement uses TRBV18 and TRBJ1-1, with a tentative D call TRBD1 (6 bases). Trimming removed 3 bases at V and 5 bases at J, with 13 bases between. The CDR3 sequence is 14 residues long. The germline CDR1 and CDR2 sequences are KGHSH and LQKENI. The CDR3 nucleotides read TGTGCCAGCTCACCGCCGAGGGGGGGGACTGAAGCTTTCTTT. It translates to CASSPPRGGTEAFF.

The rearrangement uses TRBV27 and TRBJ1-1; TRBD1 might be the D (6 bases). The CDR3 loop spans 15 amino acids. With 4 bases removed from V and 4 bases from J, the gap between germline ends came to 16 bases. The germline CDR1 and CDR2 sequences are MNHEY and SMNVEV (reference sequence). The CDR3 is CASSSVWGQSTEAFF. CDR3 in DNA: TGTGCCAGCAGTTCGGTTTGGGGGCAGAGCACTGAAGCTTTCTTT.

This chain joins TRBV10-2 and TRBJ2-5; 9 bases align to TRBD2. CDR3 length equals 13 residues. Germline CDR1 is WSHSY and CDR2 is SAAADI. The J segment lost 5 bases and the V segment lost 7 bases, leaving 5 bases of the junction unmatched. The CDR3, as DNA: TGCGCCAGCAAGCGGGGGGTCGGGGAGACCCAGTACTTC. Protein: CASKRGVGETQYF.

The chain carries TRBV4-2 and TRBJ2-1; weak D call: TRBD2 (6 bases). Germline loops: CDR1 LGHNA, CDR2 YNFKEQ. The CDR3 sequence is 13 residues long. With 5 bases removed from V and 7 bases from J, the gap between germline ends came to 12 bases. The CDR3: CASSRDSLNEQFF. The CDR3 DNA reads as TGTGCCAGCAGCAGGGACTCCCTTAATGAGCAGTTCTTC.

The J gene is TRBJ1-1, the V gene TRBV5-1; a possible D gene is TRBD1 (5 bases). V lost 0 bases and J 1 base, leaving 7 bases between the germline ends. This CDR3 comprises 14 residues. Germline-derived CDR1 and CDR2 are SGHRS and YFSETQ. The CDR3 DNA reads TGCGCCAGCAGCTTGGCAGGACAGAACACTGAAGCTTTCTTT. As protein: CASSLAGQNTEAFF.

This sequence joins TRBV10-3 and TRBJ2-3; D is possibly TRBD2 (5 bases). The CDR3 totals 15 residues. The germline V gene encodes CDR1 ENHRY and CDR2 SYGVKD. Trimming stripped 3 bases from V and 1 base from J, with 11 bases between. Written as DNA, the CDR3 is TGTGCCATCAGTGATGGAGCGGTCCGCACAGATACGCAGTATTTT. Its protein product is CAISDGAVRTDTQYF.

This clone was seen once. The CDR3 loop is CASSFGFGDQPQHF. CDR3 DNA sequence: TGTGCCAGCAGCTTCGGTTTCGGGGATCAGCCCCAGCATTTT. The rearrangement joins TRBV7-9 to TRBJ1-5; unclear D gene. The CDR3 length is 14 residues. Germline assignment: CDR1 SEHNR and CDR2 FQNEAQ (reference sequence). V lost 3 bases, J lost 5 bases, and 11 bases lay in between.

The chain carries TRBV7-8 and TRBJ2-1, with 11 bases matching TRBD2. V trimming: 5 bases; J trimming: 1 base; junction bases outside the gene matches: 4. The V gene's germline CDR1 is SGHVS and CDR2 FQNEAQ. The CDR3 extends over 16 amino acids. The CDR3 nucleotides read TGTGCCAGCAGCCGGACTAGCGGGCAATCCTACAATGAGCAGTTCTTC. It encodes CASSRTSGQSYNEQFF.

The CDR3: CASSPLLPGQGSPGYTF. For the CDR3, the DNA is TGTGCCAGCTCACCATTGCTTCCGGGACAGGGGTCCCCGGGCTACACCTTC. This sequence joins TRBV18 and TRBJ1-2; 10 bases agree with TRBD1. Germline assignment: CDR1 KGHSH and CDR2 LQKENI. Germline trimming cut 2 bases from V and 8 bases from J; bases unmatched to any gene: 14. CDR3 length equals 17 residues.

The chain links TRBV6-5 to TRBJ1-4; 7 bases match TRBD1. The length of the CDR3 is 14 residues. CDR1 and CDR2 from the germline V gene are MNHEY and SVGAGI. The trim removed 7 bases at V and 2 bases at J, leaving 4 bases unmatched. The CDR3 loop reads CASTKQGTNEKLFF. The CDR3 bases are TGTGCCAGCACCAAACAGGGGACTAATGAAAAACTGTTTTTT.

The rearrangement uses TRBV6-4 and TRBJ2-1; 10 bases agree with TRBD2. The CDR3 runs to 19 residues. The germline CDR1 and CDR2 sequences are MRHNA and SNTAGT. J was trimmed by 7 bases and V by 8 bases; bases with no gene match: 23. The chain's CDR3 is CASFRRATGEREGLNEQFF. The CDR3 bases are TGTGCCAGCTTTCGTCGGGCGACAGGGGAGCGGGAGGGATTGAATGAGCAGTTCTTC.